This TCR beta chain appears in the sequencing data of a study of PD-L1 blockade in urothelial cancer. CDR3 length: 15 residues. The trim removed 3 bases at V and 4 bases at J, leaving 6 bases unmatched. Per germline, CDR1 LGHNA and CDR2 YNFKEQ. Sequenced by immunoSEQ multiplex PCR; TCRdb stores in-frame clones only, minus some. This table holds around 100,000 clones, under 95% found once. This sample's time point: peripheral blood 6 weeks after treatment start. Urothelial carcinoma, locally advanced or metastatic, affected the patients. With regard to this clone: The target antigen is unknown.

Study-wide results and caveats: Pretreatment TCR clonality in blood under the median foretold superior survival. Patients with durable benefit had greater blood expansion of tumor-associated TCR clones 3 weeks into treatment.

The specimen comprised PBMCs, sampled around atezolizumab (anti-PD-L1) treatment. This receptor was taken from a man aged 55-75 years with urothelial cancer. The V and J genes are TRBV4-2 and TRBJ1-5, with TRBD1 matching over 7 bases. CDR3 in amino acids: CASSQTGTANQPQHF. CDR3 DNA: TGTGCCAGCAGCCAGACCGGGACAGCAAATCAGCCCCAGCATTTT.